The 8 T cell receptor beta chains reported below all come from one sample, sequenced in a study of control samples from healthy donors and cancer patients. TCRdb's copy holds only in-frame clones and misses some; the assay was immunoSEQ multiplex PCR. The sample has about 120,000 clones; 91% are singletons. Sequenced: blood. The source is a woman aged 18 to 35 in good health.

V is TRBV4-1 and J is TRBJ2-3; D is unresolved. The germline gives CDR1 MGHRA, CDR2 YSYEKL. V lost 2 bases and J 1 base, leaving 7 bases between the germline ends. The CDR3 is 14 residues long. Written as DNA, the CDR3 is TGCGCCAGCAGCCAATTTTGGCGCACAGATACGCAGTATTTT. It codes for CASSQFWRTDTQYF.

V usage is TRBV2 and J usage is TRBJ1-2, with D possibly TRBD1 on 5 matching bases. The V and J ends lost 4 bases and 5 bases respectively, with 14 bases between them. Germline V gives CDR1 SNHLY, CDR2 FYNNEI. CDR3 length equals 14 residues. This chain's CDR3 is CASSGRGGGYGYTF. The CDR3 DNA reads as TGTGCCAGCAGTGGGCGGGGCGGTGGGTATGGCTACACCTTC.

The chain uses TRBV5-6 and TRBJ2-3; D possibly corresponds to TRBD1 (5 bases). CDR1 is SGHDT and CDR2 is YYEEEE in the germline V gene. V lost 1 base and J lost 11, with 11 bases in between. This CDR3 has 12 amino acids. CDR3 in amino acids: CASSLTPQGQYF. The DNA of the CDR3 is TGTGCCAGCAGCTTGACACCTCAGGGGCAGTATTTT. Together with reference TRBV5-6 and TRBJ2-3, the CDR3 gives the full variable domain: DAGVTQSPTHLIKTRGQQVTLRCSPKSGHDTVSWYQQALGQGPQFIFQYYEEEERQRGNFPDRFSGHQFPNYSSELNVNALLLGDSALYLCASSLTPQGQYFGPGTRLTVL.

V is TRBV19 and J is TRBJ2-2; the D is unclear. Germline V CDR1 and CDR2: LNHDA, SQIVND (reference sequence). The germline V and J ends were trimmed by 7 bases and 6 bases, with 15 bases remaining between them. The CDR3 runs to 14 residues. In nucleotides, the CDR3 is TGTGCCAGTAAGGCCCTTATGTGGGCCGGGGAGCTGTTTTTT. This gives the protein CASKALMWAGELFF.

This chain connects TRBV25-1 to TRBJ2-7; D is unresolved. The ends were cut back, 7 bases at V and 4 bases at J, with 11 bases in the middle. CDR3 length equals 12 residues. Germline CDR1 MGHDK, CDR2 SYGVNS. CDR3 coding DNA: TGTGCCAGCAACGGGCCCGGATACGAGCAGTACTTC. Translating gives CASNGPGYEQYF.

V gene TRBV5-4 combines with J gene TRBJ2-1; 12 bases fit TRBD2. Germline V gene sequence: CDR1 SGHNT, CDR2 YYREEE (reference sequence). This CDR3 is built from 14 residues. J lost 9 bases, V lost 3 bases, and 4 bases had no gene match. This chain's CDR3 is CASSSSGRAIEQFF. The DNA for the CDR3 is TGTGCCAGCAGCTCTAGCGGGAGGGCGATTGAGCAGTTCTTC.

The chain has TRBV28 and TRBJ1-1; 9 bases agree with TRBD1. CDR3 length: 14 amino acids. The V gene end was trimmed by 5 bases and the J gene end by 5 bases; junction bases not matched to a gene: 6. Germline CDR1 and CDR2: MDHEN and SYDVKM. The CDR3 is CASSAGTGRTEAFF. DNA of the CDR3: TGTGCCAGCAGTGCCGGGACAGGGAGGACTGAAGCTTTCTTT.

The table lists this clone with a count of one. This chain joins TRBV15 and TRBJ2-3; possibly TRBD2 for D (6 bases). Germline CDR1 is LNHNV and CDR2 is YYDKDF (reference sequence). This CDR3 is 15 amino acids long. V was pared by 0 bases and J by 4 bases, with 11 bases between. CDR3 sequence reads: CATSRDRPGADTQYF. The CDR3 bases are TGTGCCACCAGCAGAGATCGTCCGGGGGCAGATACGCAGTATTTT.